This T cell receptor (beta chain) was sequenced for a study of T cells in Graves' hyperthyroidism and ophthalmopathy. Turning to the study itself: Any treatment followed the collection of peripheral blood at initial diagnosis.

This clonotype was seen more than once but under ten times. This may be a read error: a much more frequent sequence differs by one nucleotide. Looked up from germline, CDR1 is MDHEN and CDR2 is SYDVKM. This CDR3 has 15 residues. V lost 1 base, J lost 10 bases, and 19 bases lay in between. What was amplified from RNA transcripts were TCR beta CDR3 regions. A first-round RT-PCR of the TCR CDR3 used the HTBI primer set. MiXCR, run by TCRdb on the multiplex PCR reads, gives a single entry per CDR3 protein. The data contain around 430,000 distinct CDR3 sequences, about 15% of them seen just once; the ten biggest clones take up 30% to 35%.

The chain recombines TRBV28 with TRBJ1-1; D is unresolved. This receptor was taken from a woman aged 30 to 39 with Graves' hyperthyroidism. The source material was blood. CDR3 residues: CASSLSSGNIRGAFF. Written as DNA, the CDR3 is TGTGCCAGCAGTTTATCTTCCGGGAACATACGGGGAGCTTTCTTT. Supplemented by reference TRBV28 and TRBJ1-1, the full variable domain reads DVKVTQSSRYLVKRTGEKVFLECVQDMDHENMFWYRQDPGLGLRLIYFSYDVKMKEKGDIPEGYSVSREKKERFSLILESASTNQTSMYLCASSLSSGNIRGAFFGQGTRLTVV.